This is a list of T cell receptor beta chains from one sample in a study of cytomegalovirus exposure and HLA in healthy donors. Assay: immunoSEQ multiplex PCR; the TCRdb copy retains only in-frame clones and omits some. The data include some 80,000 clones; the top ten clones carry roughly an eighth. Sequences were obtained from PBMCs. The receptors originated from a man aged 45-60 years in good health and CMV-seropositive. Both conserved end residues are trimmed from each CDR3.

>TRBV7-6|TRBJ2-1
ASSPLSGDPYNEQF
>TRBV7-9|TRBJ1-1
ASSPQGGSVNTEAF
>TRBV19|TRBJ2-5
ASSTVIQETQY
>TRBV18|TRBJ1-3
ASSPPDRGNTIY
>TRBV2|TRBJ1-4
ASSFTEEKLF
>TRBV30|TRBJ1-1
AWSGSTVNTEAF
>TRBV7-2|TRBJ2-5
ASSRTSGVGETQY
>TRBV5-4|TRBJ1-1
ASSYDRDGTEAF
>TRBV10-1|TRBJ1-2
ASSVGDRGYGYT
>TRBV30|TRBJ2-1
AGSVRLAGVNEQF
>TRBV5-1|TRBJ2-3
ASSLGAGETDTQY
>TRBV29-1|TRBJ2-1
SVEADRETYNEQF
>TRBV10-3|TRBJ2-1
AISDKAASYNEQF
>TRBV5-1|TRBJ1-1
ASSSGGPTNTEAF
>TRBV5-8|TRBJ1-3
ASSGLFERGQYRGNTIY
>TRBV9|TRBJ1-1
ASSDDRLMNTEAF
>TRBV5-4|TRBJ1-1
ASSFRSLNTEAF
>TRBV7-2|TRBJ2-2
ASSELAGAPYGELF
>TRBV6-5|TRBJ1-2
ASSWDSYGYT
>TRBV14|TRBJ2-7
ASSQVDRGPYFEQY
>TRBV7-9|TRBJ2-1
ASSSGTGYTYNEQF
>TRBV7-3|TRBJ1-2
ASSSTGGDYGYT